The T cell receptor beta chain described here comes from a study of T cell repertoires in cytomegalovirus infection. Regarding the study as a whole: Cumulative frequency of public TCR beta families picked out carriers of CMV plus the relevant HLA. Clonotypes of TCR beta that were HLA-C-restricted and CMV-specific dominated the ex vivo response.

In regard to this clonotype: The antigen is undetermined.

One entry per CDR3 protein, called by TCRdb with MiXCR from the reads. Seen here are approximately 700,000 distinct CDR3 sequences, 35% to 45% observed once, and the top ten hold roughly 2.8%. The CDR3 totals 17 residues. After removal of 6 bases from V and 2 bases from J, the junction contained 13 bases not matched to a gene. The germline CDR1 and CDR2 sequences are MNHEY and SVGEGT. The rearrangement joins TRBV6-2 or TRBV6-3 to TRBJ1-2; 9 bases align to TRBD1. Material: PBMCs. The sequence was collected from a human donor in good health (CMV status not recorded). Some clones in this sample may be carry-over from other donors' samples. This CDR3 reads CASRGTGQASLNYGYTF. The CDR3, as DNA: TGTGCCAGCAGAGGGACAGGGCAAGCCTCATTAAACTATGGCTACACCTTC.